The clone carrying this T cell receptor (beta chain) was picked up many times. What it binds is not known. This sample was included in a study of CD8 T cells in ankylosing spondylitis. Whole-study findings and limits: Seemingly distinctive of ankylosing spondylitis blood was a TCR beta motif formed by eight highly homologous variants.

MiXCR, applied by TCRdb to the 5' RACE reads, yields one record per CDR3 protein. The sample yields approximately 440,000 distinct CDR3 sequences, 17% seen once. Unmatched junction bases numbered 11, after V lost 5 bases and J lost 4 bases. Germline CDR1 is SGHRS and CDR2 is YFSETQ. CDR3 length equals 15 residues. The origin of this receptor is a male donor with ankylosing spondylitis. V gene TRBV5-1 combines with J gene TRBJ1-2; 7 bases match TRBD1. The source material was blood, either unsorted or a sorted T cell fraction (not recorded which). The CDR3 sequence is CASRGMLRDSYGYTF. DNA of the CDR3: TGCGCCAGCAGGGGGATGCTCCGGGACAGCTATGGCTACACCTTC.